This T cell receptor beta chain was obtained from a study of cytomegalovirus exposure and HLA in healthy donors. Study background: As an earlier analysis found, around 200 million T cells yielded about 120 million unique TCR beta sequences. Findings and caveats of the study: Despite most TCR sequences being rare, some public TCRs occurred in many donors. The listing of roughly 160 TCR beta chains classed them as cytomegalovirus-associated.

Primers for the PCR totalled 60 Vbeta and 13 Jbeta. Libraries were prepared by immunoSEQ multiplex PCR; TCRdb keeps only in-frame clonotypes and omits some of them. The table lists 90,000 or so clones, around 82% of them singletons, with more than 3% in the top ten. With respect to this clone: Its antigen is not identified.

Trimming cost V 5 bases and J 4 bases; bases outside gene matches: 10. This CDR3 has 17 residues. Germline V gene lookup returns CDR1 MDHEN and CDR2 SYDVKM. The sequencing sample was made of PBMCs. The TCR sequence derives from a man aged 25 to 45 in good health and CMV-seropositive. J is TRBJ2-2 and V is TRBV28; 10 nucleotides agree with TRBD1. CDR3: CASSLRGQGLPTGELFF. CDR3 sequence (DNA): TGTGCCAGCAGTCTCCGGGGACAGGGGCTTCCCACCGGGGAGCTGTTTTTT.